This TCR beta chain was recovered during a study of T cell repertoires in cytomegalovirus infection. MiXCR was run by TCRdb on the reads, yielding one entry per CDR3 protein. The sample carries some 300,000 distinct CDR3 sequences, roughly 13% recorded once. Overall study results and limits: There were HLA-C-restricted CMV-specific TCR beta clonotypes dominating the ex vivo response.

This clonotype has more than one count but fewer than ten. The antigen is undetermined. This TCR came from a human donor in good health (CMV status not recorded). Some clones in this sample may be carry-over from other donors' samples. Sample: PBMCs.

The CDR3 region has the DNA TGTGCCAGCAGTGCGGAGAAGGTCGAGCAGTACTTC. Translating gives CASSAEKVEQYF. The chain is built from TRBV12-3 or TRBV12-4 and TRBJ2-7; D call uncertain. Trimming took off 5 bases at V and 6 bases at J, with 11 bases between the two ends. The CDR3 is 12 amino acids.